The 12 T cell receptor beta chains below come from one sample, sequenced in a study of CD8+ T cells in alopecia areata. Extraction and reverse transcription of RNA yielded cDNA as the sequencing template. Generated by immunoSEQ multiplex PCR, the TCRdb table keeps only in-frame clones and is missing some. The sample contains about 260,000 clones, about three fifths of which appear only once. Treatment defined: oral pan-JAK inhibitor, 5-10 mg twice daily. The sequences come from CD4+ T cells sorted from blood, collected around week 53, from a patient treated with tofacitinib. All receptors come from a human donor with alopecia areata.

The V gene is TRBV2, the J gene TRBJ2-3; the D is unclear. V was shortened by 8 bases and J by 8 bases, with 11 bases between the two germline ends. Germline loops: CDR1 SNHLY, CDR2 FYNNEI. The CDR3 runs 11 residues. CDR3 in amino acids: CASLGGGTQYF. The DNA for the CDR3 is TGTGCCAGCCTGGGCGGCGGTACGCAGTATTTT.

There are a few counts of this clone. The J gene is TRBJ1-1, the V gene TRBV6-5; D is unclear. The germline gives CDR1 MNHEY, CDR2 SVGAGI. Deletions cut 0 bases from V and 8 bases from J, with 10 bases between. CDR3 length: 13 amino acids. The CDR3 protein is CASSYSKLSEAFF. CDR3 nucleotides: TGTGCCAGCAGTTACTCGAAGCTCAGCGAAGCTTTCTTT.

The CDR3 reads CASGRGETQYF. For the CDR3, the DNA is TGTGCCAGCGGGAGGGGGGAGACCCAGTACTTC. This chain uses TRBV2 with TRBJ2-5; a weak D match, TRBD2 (7 bases). This CDR3 is built from 11 residues. Germline values: CDR1 SNHLY, CDR2 FYNNEI. V lost 8 bases to trimming and J lost 5 bases, with 9 bases between them.

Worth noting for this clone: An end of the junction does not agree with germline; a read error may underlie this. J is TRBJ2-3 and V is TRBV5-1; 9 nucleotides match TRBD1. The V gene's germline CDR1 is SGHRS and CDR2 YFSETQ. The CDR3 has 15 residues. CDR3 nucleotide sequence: TGCGCCGGCAGCCTGGGACAGGGAGGTTCCGATACGCAGTATTTT. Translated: CAGSLGQGGSDTQYF.

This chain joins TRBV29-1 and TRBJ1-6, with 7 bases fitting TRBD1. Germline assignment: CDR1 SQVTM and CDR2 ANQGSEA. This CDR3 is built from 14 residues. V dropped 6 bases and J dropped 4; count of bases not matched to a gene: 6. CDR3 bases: TGCAGCGTGGACAGGCGGATGTATAATTCACCCCTCCACTTT. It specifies CSVDRRMYNSPLHF.

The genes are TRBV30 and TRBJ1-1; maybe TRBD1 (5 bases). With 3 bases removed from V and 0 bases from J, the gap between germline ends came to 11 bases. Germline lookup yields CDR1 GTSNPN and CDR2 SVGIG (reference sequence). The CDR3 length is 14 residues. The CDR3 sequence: CAWRAGGVNTEAFF. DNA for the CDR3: TGTGCCTGGAGGGCTGGGGGAGTGAACACTGAAGCTTTCTTT.

The CDR3 DNA follows: TGTGCCAGCAGCTCGGGACAGCCCTCTGGGGCCAACGTCCTGACTTTC. Translation: CASSSGQPSGANVLTF. The chain links TRBV7-8 to TRBJ2-6; 7 bases agree with TRBD1. This CDR3 region has 16 residues. The J segment lost 0 bases and the V segment lost 4 bases, leaving 3 bases of the junction unmatched. The germline V gene encodes CDR1 SGHVS and CDR2 FQNEAQ.

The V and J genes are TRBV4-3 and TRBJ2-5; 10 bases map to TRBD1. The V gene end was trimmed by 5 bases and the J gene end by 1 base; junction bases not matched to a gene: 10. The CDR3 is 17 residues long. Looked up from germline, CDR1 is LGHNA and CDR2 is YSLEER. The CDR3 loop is CASSKRGQGSTQETQYF. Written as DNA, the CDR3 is TGCGCCAGCAGCAAAAGGGGACAGGGGTCGACCCAAGAGACCCAGTACTTC.

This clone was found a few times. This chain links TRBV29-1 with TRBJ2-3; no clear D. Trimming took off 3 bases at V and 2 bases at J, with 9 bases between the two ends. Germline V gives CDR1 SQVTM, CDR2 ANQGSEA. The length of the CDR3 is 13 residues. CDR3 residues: CSVDNRITDTQYF. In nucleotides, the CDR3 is TGCAGCGTTGATAATCGGATCACAGATACGCAGTATTTT.

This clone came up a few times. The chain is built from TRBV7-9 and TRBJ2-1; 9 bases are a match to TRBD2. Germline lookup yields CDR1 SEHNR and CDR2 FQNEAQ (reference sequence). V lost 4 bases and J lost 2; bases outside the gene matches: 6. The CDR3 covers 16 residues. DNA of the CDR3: TGTGCCAGCAGCTCTATAGCGGGGGAAGCCTACAATGAGCAGTTCTTC. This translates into CASSSIAGEAYNEQFF.

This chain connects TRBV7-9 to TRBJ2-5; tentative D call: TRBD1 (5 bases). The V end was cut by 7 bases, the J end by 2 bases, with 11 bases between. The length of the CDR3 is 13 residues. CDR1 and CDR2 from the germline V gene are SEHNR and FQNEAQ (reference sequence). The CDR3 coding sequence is TGTGCCAGCACTCTGGGGCGGCAAGAGACCCAGTACTTC. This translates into CASTLGRQETQYF.

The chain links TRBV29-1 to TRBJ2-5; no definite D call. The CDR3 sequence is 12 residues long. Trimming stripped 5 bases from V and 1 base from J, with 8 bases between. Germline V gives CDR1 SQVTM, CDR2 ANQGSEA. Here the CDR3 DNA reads TGCAGCGTTCGGGCAGGCCAAGAGACCCAGTACTTC. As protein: CSVRAGQETQYF. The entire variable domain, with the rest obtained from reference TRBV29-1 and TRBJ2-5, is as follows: SAVISQKPSRDICQRGTSLTIQCQVDSQVTMMFWYRQQPGQSLTLIATANQGSEATYESGFVIDKFPISRPNLTFSTLTVSNMSPEDSSIYLCSVRAGQETQYFGPGTRLLVL.